One sample yielded the 27 T cell receptor beta chains listed below, sequenced in a study of shared clonotypes between healthy human individuals (dated by TCRdb to 2019 to 2021). Libraries were built with the immunoSEQ multiplex PCR assay. TCRdb stores this immuneACCESS table with in-frame sequences only. Part of the clones is absent; in the studies checked, under half of the shortfall reflects unresolved V genes, and no reason is known for the rest. This sample comprises 2 million to 2.5 million clones, around 92% of them detected only once. Of the sample, 0.37% falls within the top ten clones. Sequenced sample: naive CD4+ T cells from PBMCs. The label giving this sample's cell subset or site can be read as: CD45RA+ positively selected. These receptors were taken from a man aged 18 to 29 in good health. Some clones in this sample may be carry-over from other donors' samples.

The sample holds a few counts of this clone. The genes are TRBV11-2 and TRBJ1-1; D may be TRBD1 (6 bases). This CDR3 spans 11 amino acids. Trimming left V 1 base short and J 9 bases short, with 6 bases between. CDR1 and CDR2 from the germline V gene are SGHAT and FQNNGV. CDR3 sequence reads: CASSLGDKAFF. The CDR3 DNA reads as TGTGCCAGCAGCTTAGGGGACAAAGCTTTCTTT.

V gene TRBV28 combines with J gene TRBJ1-2; D ambiguous. The CDR3 spans 14 residues. V shed 6 bases and J shed 5 bases, with 16 bases lying between them. The V gene's germline CDR1 is MDHEN and CDR2 SYDVKM. The CDR3 DNA is TGTGCCAGCAGCCCCGGTCAGCAGCTTTATGGCTACACCTTC. This gives the protein CASSPGQQLYGYTF.

The rearrangement links TRBV14 to TRBJ1-5; 9 nucleotides align to TRBD1. V shed 4 bases and J 9 bases; nucleotides not matched to a gene: 4. The CDR3 loop spans 13 amino acids. Germline V gene sequence: CDR1 SGHDN, CDR2 FVKESK. The CDR3 nucleotides read TGTGCCAGCAGCCGGACAGGGGAGAGGCCCCAGCATTTT. This codes for CASSRTGERPQHF. Using reference TRBV14 and TRBJ1-5 for the parts outside the CDR3, the full variable domain is EAGVTQFPSHSVIEKGQTVTLRCDPISGHDNLYWYRRVMGKEIKFLLHFVKESKQDESGMPNNRFLAERTGGTYSTLKVQPAELEDSGVYFCASSRTGERPQHFGDGTRLSIL.

The chain carries TRBV11-1 and TRBJ2-7; 8 nucleotides line up with TRBD1. CDR3 length: 15 residues. Germline V lookup: CDR1 SGHAT, CDR2 FQDESV (reference sequence). J was trimmed by 2 bases and V by 5 bases; bases with no gene match: 8. The CDR3 DNA reads TGTGCCAGCAGCCCCCAGCTGGACAGGGCCTACGAGCAGTACTTC. This translates into CASSPQLDRAYEQYF.

This clone was counted between two and nine times. The rearrangement joins TRBV28 to TRBJ1-1, with a weak D call TRBD1 (5 bases). Germline CDR1 and CDR2: MDHEN and SYDVKM. The V end was cut by 5 bases, the J end by 5 bases, with 12 bases between. The CDR3 contains 13 residues. CDR3 region: CASSGTLWTEAFF. DNA of the CDR3: TGTGCCAGCAGTGGGACCCTGTGGACTGAAGCTTTCTTT.

J is TRBJ1-1 and V is TRBV5-4, with a tentative D call TRBD1 (5 bases). Germline V gene data show CDR1 as SGHNT and CDR2 as YYREEE (reference sequence). The CDR3 contains 14 residues. The germline V and J ends were trimmed by 0 bases and 3 bases, with 9 bases remaining between them. As DNA, the CDR3 is TGTGCCAGCAGCTTGGCAGGGTTCGACACTGAAGCTTTCTTT. It is translated as CASSLAGFDTEAFF. Full variable domain (outside the CDR3, taken from reference TRBV5-4 and TRBJ1-1): ETGVTQSPTHLIKTRGQQVTLRCSSQSGHNTVSWYQQALGQGPQFIFQYYREEENGRGNFPPRFSGLQFPNYSSELNVNALELDDSALYLCASSLAGFDTEAFFGQGTRLTVV.

The genes are TRBV5-1 and TRBJ2-7; 7 bases are a match to TRBD1. Germline V gene data show CDR1 as SGHRS and CDR2 as YFSETQ. The V gene end was trimmed by 4 bases and the J gene end by 3 bases; junction bases not matched to a gene: 7. This CDR3 has 14 residues. The CDR3 loop reads CASSKDREIYEQYF. In nucleotides, the CDR3 is TGCGCCAGCAGCAAAGACAGGGAGATCTACGAGCAGTACTTC.

V gene TRBV7-9 combines with J gene TRBJ2-1; D perhaps matches TRBD1 (5 bases). V dropped 5 bases and J dropped 8 bases, with 16 bases sitting between them. The CDR3 extends over 14 amino acids. Germline loops: CDR1 SEHNR, CDR2 FQNEAQ (reference sequence). CDR3 loop: CASSMRQQVDEQFF. In DNA, the CDR3 is TGTGCCAGCAGCATGAGACAGCAGGTTGATGAGCAGTTCTTC.

This clone was observed once. The chain links TRBV9 to TRBJ2-5; a weak D match, TRBD1 (6 bases). V lost 3 bases and J lost 1, with 16 bases in between. The CDR3 length is 16 residues. Per germline, CDR1 SGDLS and CDR2 YYNGEE. The CDR3 reads CASSEGITGTQETQYF. The CDR3 nucleotides read TGTGCCAGCAGCGAAGGGATTACAGGGACCCAAGAGACCCAGTACTTC. Filled out from reference TRBV9 and TRBJ2-5, the complete variable domain reads DSGVTQTPKHLITATGQRVTLRCSPRSGDLSVYWYQQSLDQGLQFLIQYYNGEERAKGNILERFSAQQFPDLHSELNLSSLELGDSALYFCASSEGITGTQETQYFGPGTRLLVL.

The chain is built from TRBV5-4 and TRBJ2-3; D remains unclear. The germline V gene has CDR1 SGHNT and CDR2 YYREEE (reference sequence). The CDR3 runs to 17 residues. V was pared by 0 bases and J by 3 bases, with 17 bases between. The CDR3 reads CASSLDPARTRTDTQYF. CDR3 sequence (DNA): TGTGCCAGCAGCTTGGATCCTGCAAGGACGAGAACAGATACGCAGTATTTT.

As for this clone: The identical CDR3 is also encoded by other nucleotide sequences in the sample. The chain carries TRBV18 and TRBJ2-5, with D unclear. V dropped 3 bases and J dropped 1 base, with 6 bases sitting between them. Germline CDR1 and CDR2: KGHSH and LQKENI. The CDR3 consists of 13 residues. CDR3 protein: CASSPWTQETQYF. CDR3 nucleotides: TGTGCCAGCTCACCTTGGACCCAAGAGACCCAGTACTTC.

V and J are TRBV30 and TRBJ2-1, with 14 bases identical to TRBD2. The CDR3 runs 17 residues. Losses at the gene ends were 0 bases for V and 2 bases for J; bases not matched to a gene: 3. Germline V gene data show CDR1 as GTSNPN and CDR2 as SVGIG (reference sequence). The CDR3 region is CAWSVGTSGSAYNEQFF. Here the CDR3 DNA reads TGTGCCTGGAGTGTCGGGACTAGCGGGAGCGCCTACAATGAGCAGTTCTTC.

CDR3 DNA sequence: TGTGCCAGCAGCTCGGACAGGGGTACCTACAATGAGCAGTTCTTC. As protein: CASSSDRGTYNEQFF. J is TRBJ2-1 and V is TRBV2; 9 bases are a match to TRBD1. Germline-derived CDR1 and CDR2 are SNHLY and FYNNEI. Trimming removed 6 bases from V and 2 bases from J; junction bases left unmatched: 5. The CDR3 runs 15 residues.

This clone has only one observation. Different DNA sequences within this sample yield the same CDR3. This chain connects TRBV25-1 to TRBJ1-2, with 7 nucleotides matching TRBD1. CDR1 is MGHDK and CDR2 is SYGVNS in the germline V gene. The CDR3 extends over 12 amino acids. The V segment lost 4 bases and the J segment 4 bases; nucleotides outside the gene matches: 0. CDR3 in amino acids: CASSGTGYGYTF. CDR3 nucleotide sequence: TGTGCCAGCAGTGGGACAGGCTATGGCTACACCTTC.

In this sample, this clone turned up a few times. The chain is built from TRBV14 and TRBJ1-2; possible D gene TRBD1, 5 bases. The CDR3 consists of 13 residues. The V gene lost 4 bases and the J gene lost 2 bases, with 8 bases spanning the gap. CDR1 is SGHDN, CDR2 FVKESK, per germline. The CDR3 DNA is TGTGCCAGCAGCCCCCAGGGAAACTATGGCTACACCTTC. It specifies CASSPQGNYGYTF.

This rearrangement joins TRBV21-1 to TRBJ2-5. TRBV21-1 is recorded as a pseudogene. The CDR3 totals 16 residues. The CDR3 loop is CASSKDRFLKGETQYF. The DNA for the CDR3 is TGTGCCAGCAGCAAAGACCGCTTTCTAAAAGGGGAGACCCAGTACTTC.

This clone was seen only once. The chain has TRBV27 and TRBJ1-3; D call uncertain. Trimming left V 5 bases short and J 4 bases short, with 9 bases between. The CDR3 spans 13 residues. The germline CDR1 and CDR2 sequences are MNHEY and SMNVEV (reference sequence). The CDR3 bases are TGTGCCAGCAGTCTCGGAATAGGAAACACCATATATTTT. It is translated as CASSLGIGNTIYF.

The genes are TRBV2 and TRBJ1-3; TRBD1 might be the D (5 bases). V was shortened by 6 bases and J by 4 bases, with 16 bases between the two germline ends. Germline V CDR1 and CDR2: SNHLY, FYNNEI. The CDR3 length is 15 residues. CDR3 bases: TGTGCCAGCAGCGGTGAAGCGGGGCTCGGAAACACCATATATTTT. It is translated as CASSGEAGLGNTIYF.

The genes are TRBV5-1 and TRBJ2-2, with D tentatively TRBD2 (5 bases). V lost 7 bases and J lost 5, with 18 bases in between. Germline V gene data show CDR1 as SGHRS and CDR2 as YFSETQ. This CDR3 is 15 amino acids long. The CDR3 sequence is CASGKGPGGTGELFF. In DNA form, the CDR3 reads TGCGCCAGCGGCAAGGGTCCCGGCGGGACCGGGGAGCTGTTTTTT. Variable domain in full (rest from reference TRBV5-1 and TRBJ2-2): KAGVTQTPRYLIKTRGQQVTLSCSPISGHRSVSWYQQTPGQGLQFLFEYFSETQRNKGNFPGRFSGRQFSNSRSEMNVSTLELGDSALYLCASGKGPGGTGELFFGEGSRLTVL.

This clone was recorded once. V is TRBV15 and J is TRBJ2-5, with D possibly being TRBD1 (5 bases). Germline assignment: CDR1 LNHNV and CDR2 YYDKDF (reference sequence). V was clipped by 4 bases and J by 2 bases, with 11 bases between them. The CDR3 is 14 amino acids. DNA for the CDR3: TGTGCCACCAGCAATCTAAGGGGTCAAGAGACCCAGTACTTC. The encoded protein is CATSNLRGQETQYF.

This chain links TRBV4-2 with TRBJ1-3; no firm D call. The CDR3 length is 17 residues. V lost 0 bases, J lost 0 bases, and 12 bases lay in between. Germline CDR1 is LGHNA and CDR2 is YNFKEQ. The CDR3, as DNA: TGTGCCAGCAGCCAAGATCGAGGCAGCAGCTCTGGAAACACCATATATTTT. It specifies CASSQDRGSSSGNTIYF.

The chain combines TRBV28 with TRBJ1-4; D gene uncertain. Per germline, CDR1 MDHEN and CDR2 SYDVKM. CDR3 length: 15 amino acids. Trimming left V 6 bases short and J 0 bases short, with 11 bases between. The CDR3 here is CASRWTRATNEKLFF. CDR3 nucleotides: TGTGCCAGCAGGTGGACCCGCGCAACTAATGAAAAACTGTTTTTT. Together with reference TRBV28 and TRBJ1-4, the CDR3 gives the full variable domain: DVKVTQSSRYLVKRTGEKVFLECVQDMDHENMFWYRQDPGLGLRLIYFSYDVKMKEKGDIPEGYSVSREKKERFSLILESASTNQTSMYLCASRWTRATNEKLFFGSGTQLSVL.

The V call is TRBV19, the J call TRBJ2-7, with D perhaps assigned TRBD1 or TRBD2 (5 bases each). This CDR3 spans 15 amino acids. Trimming took off 9 bases at V and 1 base at J, with 19 bases between the two ends. The V gene's germline CDR1 is LNHDA and CDR2 SQIVND (reference sequence). The CDR3 loop reads CASRRTGPGSYEQYF. The CDR3 coding sequence is TGTGCCAGCCGACGTACGGGACCGGGGTCCTACGAGCAGTACTTC.

The chain carries TRBV7-3 and TRBJ2-3; D is possibly TRBD2 (5 bases). CDR1 and CDR2 (germline): SGHTA, FQGTGA. This CDR3 comprises 21 residues. The V end was cut by 5 bases, the J end by 12 bases, with 42 bases between. The chain's CDR3 is CASSRPPMVPSSPGTNELQYF. The CDR3 DNA reads as TGTGCCAGCAGCCGCCCCCCGATGGTTCCTTCCTCCCCGGGAACAAATGAACTCCAGTATTTT.

The chain carries TRBV6-6 and TRBJ1-1; 7 positions match TRBD1. Per germline, CDR1 MNHNY and CDR2 SVGAGI (reference sequence). The CDR3 runs 14 residues. Unmatched junction bases numbered 8, after V lost 2 bases and J lost 8 bases. The CDR3 loop is CASSYAPGQQEAFF. Here the CDR3 DNA reads TGTGCCAGCAGTTACGCTCCGGGACAGCAGGAAGCTTTCTTT.

Only a few counts were recorded for this clone. Other DNA sequences in this specimen translate into the identical CDR3. The V and J genes are TRBV19 and TRBJ2-3; D might be TRBD2 (6 bases). The germline gives CDR1 LNHDA, CDR2 SQIVND (reference sequence). Deletions cut 2 bases from V and 1 base from J, with 7 bases between. This CDR3 is 14 amino acids long. CDR3: CASSIWGGTDTQYF. CDR3 in DNA: TGTGCCAGTAGTATATGGGGGGGCACAGATACGCAGTATTTT.

This clone has more than one count but fewer than ten. The rearrangement links TRBV7-3 to TRBJ2-2; 7 nucleotides align to TRBD1. The germline V gene encodes CDR1 SGHTA and CDR2 FQGTGA. This CDR3 comprises 14 residues. Germline trimming cut 5 bases from V and 3 bases from J; bases unmatched to any gene: 3. This CDR3 is CASSLQGHTGELFF. The CDR3, as DNA: TGTGCCAGCAGCCTACAGGGGCACACCGGGGAGCTGTTTTTT.